A selection of T cell receptor beta chains follows, all from one sample in a study of blood T cell repertoires in COVID-19. TCRdb keeps only in-frame clones here, not all; method: immunoSEQ multiplex PCR. Among some 370,000 clones listed, 89% were seen once. The sequencing input was peripheral blood. These receptors were collected from a man between 40 and 49 years old with acute or convalescent COVID-19. Both conserved end residues are part of each CDR3. The D gene is left open where the match is weak. For some rows the clone size is stated as once, few or many, or as a class when expanded; others skip it.

J: TRBJ2-3; V: TRBV5-4; size: .; D: .; DNA: TGTGCCAGCAGCCCGGGGGACAGAATGAGCACAGATACGCAGTATTTT; CDR3: CASSPGDRMSTDTQYF
J: TRBJ2-7; V: TRBV18; size: .; D: TRBD1; DNA: TGTGCCAGCTCATCAAGACAGGGGCGATATCACGAGCAGTACTTC; CDR3: CASSSRQGRYHEQYF
J: TRBJ2-1; V: TRBV13; size: .; D: TRBD2; DNA: TGTGCCAGCAGCTTAATGGGACTAGCGGGATTCAATGAGCAGTTCTTC; CDR3: CASSLMGLAGFNEQFF
J: TRBJ2-7; V: TRBV7-8; size: .; D: .; DNA: TGTGCCAGCAGCTTAGTGGGTTCCGGATTAGCGGCTTCCTACGAGCAGTACTTC; CDR3: CASSLVGSGLAASYEQYF
J: TRBJ1-2; V: TRBV5-1; size: .; D: TRBD1; DNA: TGCGCCAGCAGCTTGAACGACAGGGGAGTCTATGGCTACACCTTC; CDR3: CASSLNDRGVYGYTF
J: TRBJ1-1; V: TRBV30; size: .; D: .; DNA: TGTGCCTGGAGTGGTTTAATGAACACTGAAGCTTTCTTT; CDR3: CAWSGLMNTEAFF
J: TRBJ1-2; V: TRBV21-1; size: .; D: .; DNA: TGTGCCAGCAGCCGGAGGGGCAGAAATGGCTACACCTTC; CDR3: CASSRRGRNGYTF
J: TRBJ1-3; V: TRBV9; size: once; D: .; DNA: TGTGCCAGCAGCGTAGGGGCATCTGGAAACACCATATATTTT; CDR3: CASSVGASGNTIYF
J: TRBJ2-7; V: TRBV7-2; size: once; D: TRBD2; DNA: TGTGCCAGCACCCCCATGGGGGGGATCTACGAGCAGTACTTC; CDR3: CASTPMGGIYEQYF
J: TRBJ2-7; V: TRBV10-2; size: .; D: TRBD2; DNA: TGCGCCAGCAGTGAGGGGCGGGAGAGCGACGAGCAGTACTTC; CDR3: CASSEGRESDEQYF
J: TRBJ2-5; V: TRBV27; size: .; D: TRBD2; DNA: TGTGCCAGCAGTTTCGGGGGGAGCCGTGGCCAGTACTTC; CDR3: CASSFGGSRGQYF
J: TRBJ1-1; V: TRBV29-1; size: few; D: .; DNA: TGCAGCGTTTCCCAAGAGTTGTACACTGAAGCTTTCTTT; CDR3: CSVSQELYTEAFF
J: TRBJ2-5; V: TRBV5-1; size: .; D: .; DNA: TGCGCCAGCAGCTTGGACGGGTTTAGGGAGACCCAGTACTTC; CDR3: CASSLDGFRETQYF
J: TRBJ1-2; V: TRBV27; size: .; D: .; DNA: TGTGCCAGCGGGCCACCGGGGTCTCCAATCTATGGCTACACCTTC; CDR3: CASGPPGSPIYGYTF
J: TRBJ1-4; V: TRBV5-5; size: .; D: TRBD1; DNA: TGTGCCAGCAGCTTCTCCCGGACAGGGGGATTCCTAGAAAAACTGTTTTTT; CDR3: CASSFSRTGGFLEKLFF
J: TRBJ2-3; V: TRBV6-1; size: .; D: TRBD2; DNA: TGTGCCAGCAGTGAAAGGCTAGCGGGGATCACAGATACGCAGTATTTT; CDR3: CASSERLAGITDTQYF
J: TRBJ1-6; V: TRBV7-9; size: .; D: TRBD1; DNA: TGTGCCAGCAGCCCAACCGGGACAGGGGTCTCACCCCTCCACTTT; CDR3: CASSPTGTGVSPLHF
J: TRBJ1-5; V: TRBV3-1/TRBV3-2; size: .; D: TRBD1; DNA: TGTGCCAGCAGCCACGGACAGGGACGTAGCAATCAGCCCCAGCATTTT; CDR3: CASSHGQGRSNQPQHF
J: TRBJ1-1; V: TRBV29-1; size: .; D: .; DNA: TGCAGCGGGGGAGTTCAGGCGAACACTGAAGCTTTCTTT; CDR3: CSGGVQANTEAFF
J: TRBJ2-5; V: TRBV27; size: .; D: .; DNA: TGTGCCAGCAGTCCAGCCAGGGGTCAAGAGACCCAGTACTTC; CDR3: CASSPARGQETQYF
J: TRBJ2-1; V: TRBV30; size: .; D: .; DNA: TGTGCCTGGATCGATGTCCCAGGTGAGCAGTTCTTC; CDR3: CAWIDVPGEQFF
J: TRBJ2-1; V: TRBV25-1; size: .; D: .; DNA: TGTGCCAGCAGTGAATATGGGGGCAGTAACTACAATGAGCAGTTCTTC; CDR3: CASSEYGGSNYNEQFF
J: TRBJ2-7; V: TRBV9; size: .; D: TRBD2; DNA: TGTGCCAGCAGCGCCCCAGAGCGGGGGAGCTCCTACGAGCAGTACTTC; CDR3: CASSAPERGSSYEQYF
J: TRBJ1-4; V: TRBV5-1; size: .; D: TRBD1; DNA: TGCGCCAGCGGACCGATGGGACAGGGGGATGAAAAACTGTTTTTT; CDR3: CASGPMGQGDEKLFF
J: TRBJ1-6; V: TRBV4-3; size: .; D: .; DNA: TGCGCCAGCAGCCAAGACGGGACTTATAATTCACCCCTCCACTTT; CDR3: CASSQDGTYNSPLHF
J: TRBJ2-3; V: TRBV5-4; size: .; D: TRBD2; DNA: TGTGCCAGCAACGATCGAGCGGGGGGCCCTAGCACAGATACGCAGTATTTT; CDR3: CASNDRAGGPSTDTQYF
J: TRBJ2-1; V: TRBV25-1; size: once; D: .; DNA: TGTGCCAGCAGTGACAGCGGCTTTTACAATGAGCAGTTCTTC; CDR3: CASSDSGFYNEQFF
J: TRBJ2-3; V: TRBV11-2; size: .; D: .; DNA: TGTGCCAGCAGCTTAGGAGGCGGGGCCACAGATACGCAGTATTTT; CDR3: CASSLGGGATDTQYF
J: TRBJ2-2; V: TRBV7-3; size: .; D: TRBD2; DNA: TGTGCCAGCAGCTTAAATCTAGCGGGGTCCGGGGAGCTGTTTTTT; CDR3: CASSLNLAGSGELFF
J: TRBJ2-1; V: TRBV7-2; size: .; D: .; DNA: TGTGCCAGCAGCTTAGTCGGGGGCTCCTACAATGAGCAGTTCTTC; CDR3: CASSLVGGSYNEQFF
J: TRBJ2-5; V: TRBV11-2; size: .; D: .; DNA: TGTGCCAGCAGCTTAGCCTGGGACATCCAAGAGACCCAGTACTTC; CDR3: CASSLAWDIQETQYF
J: TRBJ1-2; V: TRBV28; size: .; D: .; DNA: TGTGCCAGCAGTTCTGCAGGGCCCCTCCTTGGCTACACCTTC; CDR3: CASSSAGPLLGYTF
J: TRBJ1-1; V: TRBV14; size: .; D: .; DNA: TGTGCCAGCAGCCTCGGGAGGGAAGCTTTCTTT; CDR3: CASSLGREAFF
J: TRBJ2-1; V: TRBV9; size: .; D: TRBD2; DNA: TGTGCCAGCAGCGTAAGCGGGAGGGCCGGGTACAATGAGCAGTTCTTC; CDR3: CASSVSGRAGYNEQFF
J: TRBJ2-7; V: TRBV18; size: .; D: TRBD2; DNA: TGTGCCAGCTCACCCGGGACTAGCGGTACCTACGAGCAGTACTTC; CDR3: CASSPGTSGTYEQYF
J: TRBJ2-7; V: TRBV11-2; size: .; D: TRBD1; DNA: TGTGCCAGCAGCCTCTTTTCGATCAGGGGGCTCTACGAGCAGTACTTC; CDR3: CASSLFSIRGLYEQYF
J: TRBJ1-1; V: TRBV28; size: .; D: .; DNA: TGTGCCAGCAGTTTAGGGGGGGTACTAGGGAGAACTGAAGCTTTCTTT; CDR3: CASSLGGVLGRTEAFF
J: TRBJ2-4; V: TRBV4-2; size: .; D: .; DNA: TGTGCCAGCAGCCAAGATGAAGGCAGGGTGGGAAACATTCAGTACTTC; CDR3: CASSQDEGRVGNIQYF
J: TRBJ1-2; V: TRBV12-3/TRBV12-4; size: few; D: TRBD1; DNA: TGTGCCAGCAGTTACGGACAGGTCTATGGCTACACCTTC; CDR3: CASSYGQVYGYTF
J: TRBJ2-6; V: TRBV28; size: .; D: .; DNA: TGTGCCAGCAGGGGGCCTGGGGCCAACGTCCTGACTTTC; CDR3: CASRGPGANVLTF
J: TRBJ2-7; V: TRBV27; size: .; D: TRBD2; DNA: TGTGCCAGCAGCCCGGGACTAGCGGGAATCTACGAGCAGTACTTC; CDR3: CASSPGLAGIYEQYF
J: TRBJ1-6; V: TRBV7-2; size: .; D: TRBD1; DNA: TGTGCCAGCAAAGGGACAGGGGGCGGCAATTCACCCCTCCACTTT; CDR3: CASKGTGGGNSPLHF
J: TRBJ1-4; V: TRBV27; size: .; D: .; DNA: TGTGCCAGCACCCCAGCTTCCGGCGGGACTGAAAAACTGTTTTTT; CDR3: CASTPASGGTEKLFF